This entry describes one T cell receptor (beta chain). Some clones are missing from TCRdb's copy, which holds only in-frame ones; the method was immunoSEQ multiplex PCR. The sample lists roughly 260,000 clones, roughly nine tenths occurring once. This entry belongs to a study of blood T cell repertoires in COVID-19. Germline V gene data show CDR1 as SGHTA and CDR2 as FQGNSA. V lost 0 bases, J lost 6 bases, and 6 bases lay in between. This CDR3 comprises 12 residues. Those who participated ranged in age from about 18 to 89 years and resided in about 24 US areas. This receptor was obtained from a woman aged 18-29 years who had recovered from COVID-19. The sequencing sample was made of PBMCs or T cells enriched from blood (not recorded which). The chain links TRBV7-2 to TRBJ2-7; unclear D gene. Here the CDR3 reads CASSLANLEQYF. CDR3 bases: TGTGCCAGCAGCTTAGCTAATCTCGAGCAGTACTTC. Looking up the rest from reference TRBV7-2 and TRBJ2-7 gives the full variable domain: GAGVSQSPSNKVTEKGKDVELRCDPISGHTALYWYRQSLGQGLEFLIYFQGNSAPDKSGLPSDRFSAERTGGSVSTLTIQRTQQEDSAVYLCASSLANLEQYFGPGTRLTVT.